Below are 2 T cell receptor beta chains sequenced from a single sample in a study of graft-versus-host responses after intestinal transplantation. No antigen is known for these receptors. Sequencing was performed with immunoSEQ multiplex PCR; in TCRdb, only in-frame clones are kept and a portion is missing. The table lists about 100,000 clones, roughly 87% of them singletons. Sample: unstimulated CD4+ T cells sorted from spleen or lymph node cells, taken before transplant. The origin of the receptors is a human donor who was the organ donor for an intestinal transplant.

Concerning this clone itself: The same CDR3 can be traced to other DNA sequences in this sample. The chain links TRBV7-2 to TRBJ2-7; D remains unclear. CDR3 length: 11 amino acids. With 3 bases removed from V and 4 bases from J, the gap between germline ends came to 4 bases. Germline V lookup: CDR1 SGHTA, CDR2 FQGNSA. In nucleotides, the CDR3 is TGTGCCAGCAGCTTGTATTACGAGCAGTACTTC. Translating it yields CASSLYYEQYF.

V usage is TRBV19 and J usage is TRBJ1-2; TRBD1 agrees at 8 bases. V shed 6 bases and J 3 bases; nucleotides not matched to a gene: 6. This CDR3 has 14 amino acids. Germline V gene data show CDR1 as LNHDA and CDR2 as SQIVND (reference sequence). CDR3 bases: TGTGCCAGTAGGGTCGAACAGGGGGACTATGGCTACACCTTC. Its translation: CASRVEQGDYGYTF. The whole variable domain, filled in from reference TRBV19 and TRBJ1-2, reads DGGITQSPKYLFRKEGQNVTLSCEQNLNHDAMYWYRQDPGQGLRLIYYSQIVNDFQKGDIAEGYSVSREKKESFPLTVTSAQKNPTAFYLCASRVEQGDYGYTFGSGTRLTVV.